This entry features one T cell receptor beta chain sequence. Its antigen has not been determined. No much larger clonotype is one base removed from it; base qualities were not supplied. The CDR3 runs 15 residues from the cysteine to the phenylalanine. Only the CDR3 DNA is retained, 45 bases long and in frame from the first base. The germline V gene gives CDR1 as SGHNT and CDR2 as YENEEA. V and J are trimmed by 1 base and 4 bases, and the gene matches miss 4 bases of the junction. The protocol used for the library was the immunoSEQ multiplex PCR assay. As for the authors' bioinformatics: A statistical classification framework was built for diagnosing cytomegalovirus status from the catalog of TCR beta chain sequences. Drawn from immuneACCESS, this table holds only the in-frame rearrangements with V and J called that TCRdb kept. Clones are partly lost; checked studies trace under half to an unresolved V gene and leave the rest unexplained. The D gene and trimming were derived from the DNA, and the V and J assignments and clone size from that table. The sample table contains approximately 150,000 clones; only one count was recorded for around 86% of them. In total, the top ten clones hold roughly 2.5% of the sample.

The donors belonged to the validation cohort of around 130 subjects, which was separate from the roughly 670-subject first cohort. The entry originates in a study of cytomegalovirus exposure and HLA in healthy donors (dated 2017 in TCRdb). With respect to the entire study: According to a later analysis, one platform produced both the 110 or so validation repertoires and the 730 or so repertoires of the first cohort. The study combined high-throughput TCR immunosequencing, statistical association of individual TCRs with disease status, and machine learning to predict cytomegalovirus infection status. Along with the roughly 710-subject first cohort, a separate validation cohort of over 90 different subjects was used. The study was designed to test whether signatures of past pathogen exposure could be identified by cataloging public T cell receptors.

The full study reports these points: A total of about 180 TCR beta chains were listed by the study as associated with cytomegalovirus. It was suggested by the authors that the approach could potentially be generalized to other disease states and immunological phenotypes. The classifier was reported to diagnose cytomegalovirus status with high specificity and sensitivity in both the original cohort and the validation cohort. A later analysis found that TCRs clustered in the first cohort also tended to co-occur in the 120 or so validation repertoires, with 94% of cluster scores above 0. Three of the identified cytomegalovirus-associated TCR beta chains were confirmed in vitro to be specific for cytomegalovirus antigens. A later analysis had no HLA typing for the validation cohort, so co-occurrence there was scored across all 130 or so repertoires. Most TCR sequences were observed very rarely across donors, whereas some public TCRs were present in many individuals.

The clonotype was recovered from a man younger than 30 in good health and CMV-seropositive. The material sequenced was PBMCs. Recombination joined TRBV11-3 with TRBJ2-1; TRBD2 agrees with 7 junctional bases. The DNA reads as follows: TGTGCCAGCAGCTTAGCGGGGGGACCTTACAATGAGCAGTTCTTC. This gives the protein CASSLAGGPYNEQFF.